These T cell receptor beta chains were read from a single sample in a study of control samples from healthy donors and cancer patients. TCRdb's copy holds only in-frame clones and misses some; the assay was immunoSEQ multiplex PCR. This table has approximately 130,000 clones, 80% to 90% appearing once. What was sequenced was blood. The receptors originated from a man aged 35 to 55 in good health. Each CDR3 is given with its conserved first and last residue. D genes are given only for firm matches. Not every row has a clone size; where given, it reads once, few, many or a size class.

j_gene: TRBJ2-7
d_gene: -
v_gene: TRBV30
abundance: few
CDR3aa: CAWSVGTRSYEQYF
CDR3nt: TGTGCCTGGAGTGTCGGGACGCGGTCCTACGAGCAGTACTTC

j_gene: TRBJ2-1
d_gene: TRBD1
v_gene: TRBV30
abundance: -
CDR3aa: CAWSVGTGLYNEQFF
CDR3nt: TGTGCCTGGAGTGTCGGGACAGGGCTCTACAATGAGCAGTTCTTC

j_gene: TRBJ1-5
d_gene: TRBD1
v_gene: TRBV10-3
abundance: -
CDR3aa: CAISDPDRGLSNQPQHF
CDR3nt: TGTGCCATCAGTGATCCCGACAGGGGGCTAAGCAATCAGCCCCAGCATTTT

j_gene: TRBJ2-3
d_gene: -
v_gene: TRBV19
abundance: -
CDR3aa: CASVGHNTDTQYF
CDR3nt: TGTGCCAGTGTGGGACACAACACAGATACGCAGTATTTT

j_gene: TRBJ1-3
d_gene: -
v_gene: TRBV18
abundance: -
CDR3aa: CASSPQGVGNTIYF
CDR3nt: TGTGCCAGCTCACCACAGGGCGTTGGAAACACCATATATTTT

j_gene: TRBJ2-7
d_gene: TRBD1
v_gene: TRBV27
abundance: few
CDR3aa: CASGHRGPYEQYF
CDR3nt: TGTGCCAGCGGCCACAGGGGACCCTACGAGCAGTACTTC

j_gene: TRBJ2-3
d_gene: -
v_gene: TRBV29-1
abundance: -
CDR3aa: CSGDSTTDTQYF
CDR3nt: TGCAGCGGCGACAGTACCACAGATACGCAGTATTTT

j_gene: TRBJ1-6
d_gene: -
v_gene: TRBV19
abundance: -
CDR3aa: CASTTWNSPLHF
CDR3nt: TGTGCCAGTACCACGTGGAATTCACCCCTCCACTTT

j_gene: TRBJ2-5
d_gene: TRBD2
v_gene: TRBV25-1
abundance: few
CDR3aa: CASTPSGGETQYF
CDR3nt: TGTGCCAGCACCCCTAGCGGGGGGGAGACCCAGTACTTC

j_gene: TRBJ2-7
d_gene: -
v_gene: TRBV7-9
abundance: few
CDR3aa: CASSSPRSQEQYF
CDR3nt: TGTGCCAGCAGCTCCCCCCGAAGCCAGGAGCAGTACTTC

j_gene: TRBJ1-1
d_gene: TRBD1
v_gene: TRBV2
abundance: -
CDR3aa: CASTKDRGDTEAFF
CDR3nt: TGTGCCAGCACCAAGGACAGGGGCGACACTGAAGCTTTCTTT

j_gene: TRBJ2-1
d_gene: TRBD1
v_gene: TRBV29-1
abundance: -
CDR3aa: CSVEQGRRTGEQFF
CDR3nt: TGCAGCGTTGAACAGGGCCGACGGACAGGGGAGCAGTTCTTC

j_gene: TRBJ2-3
d_gene: TRBD2
v_gene: TRBV5-4
abundance: few
CDR3aa: CASSPGLAADTQYF
CDR3nt: TGTGCCAGCAGCCCGGGACTAGCGGCAGATACGCAGTATTTT

j_gene: TRBJ2-7
d_gene: -
v_gene: TRBV24-1
abundance: -
CDR3aa: CATSDRANSYEQYF
CDR3nt: TGTGCCACCAGTGATCGTGCCAACTCCTACGAGCAGTACTTC

j_gene: TRBJ1-2
d_gene: -
v_gene: TRBV5-6
abundance: -
CDR3aa: CASSIGTLGYTF
CDR3nt: TGTGCCAGCAGCATTGGCACTCTCGGCTACACCTTC

j_gene: TRBJ2-3
d_gene: -
v_gene: TRBV18
abundance: -
CDR3aa: CASSPPVADTQYF
CDR3nt: TGTGCCAGCTCACCACCGGTAGCAGATACGCAGTATTTT

j_gene: TRBJ1-2
d_gene: TRBD1
v_gene: TRBV27
abundance: once
CDR3aa: CASSFRTGSNYGYTF
CDR3nt: TGTGCCAGCAGTTTTAGGACAGGTTCTAACTATGGCTACACCTTC

j_gene: TRBJ1-2
d_gene: -
v_gene: TRBV2
abundance: -
CDR3aa: CASSSTDRYGYTF
CDR3nt: TGTGCCAGCAGTTCGACAGACCGATATGGCTACACCTTC

j_gene: TRBJ1-5
d_gene: -
v_gene: TRBV6-2/TRBV6-3
abundance: -
CDR3aa: CASSKTNYVGNQPQHF
CDR3nt: TGTGCCAGCAGTAAAACGAATTATGTGGGCAATCAGCCCCAGCATTTT

j_gene: TRBJ2-5
d_gene: -
v_gene: TRBV12-3/TRBV12-4
abundance: once
CDR3aa: CASSQGLQTQYF
CDR3nt: TGTGCCAGCAGCCAGGGGCTACAGACCCAGTACTTC

j_gene: TRBJ2-5
d_gene: -
v_gene: TRBV24-1
abundance: -
CDR3aa: CATSDPAPRGETQYF
CDR3nt: TGTGCCACCAGTGACCCCGCACCCCGGGGGGAGACCCAGTACTTC

j_gene: TRBJ2-1
d_gene: -
v_gene: TRBV12-5
abundance: -
CDR3aa: CASGFTGSSYNEQFF
CDR3nt: TGTGCTAGTGGTTTTACGGGCAGCTCCTACAATGAGCAGTTCTTC

j_gene: TRBJ2-2
d_gene: -
v_gene: TRBV7-2
abundance: once
CDR3aa: CASSSSGTVNTGELFF
CDR3nt: TGTGCCAGCAGCTCCTCCGGGACGGTGAACACCGGGGAGCTGTTTTTT

j_gene: TRBJ2-2
d_gene: TRBD1
v_gene: TRBV24-1
abundance: -
CDR3aa: CATSDYDRGLGGELFF
CDR3nt: TGTGCCACCAGTGATTACGACAGGGGGCTTGGCGGGGAGCTGTTTTTT

j_gene: TRBJ2-1
d_gene: -
v_gene: TRBV25-1
abundance: -
CDR3aa: CASSAAGPRGEQFF
CDR3nt: TGTGCCAGCAGTGCCGCGGGACCTCGGGGTGAGCAGTTCTTC

j_gene: TRBJ2-2
d_gene: -
v_gene: TRBV6-1
abundance: -
CDR3aa: CASSEALLNTGELFF
CDR3nt: TGTGCCAGCAGTGAAGCGCTCTTGAACACCGGGGAGCTGTTTTTT

j_gene: TRBJ1-2
d_gene: -
v_gene: TRBV6-5
abundance: -
CDR3aa: CASSFTGIDGYTF
CDR3nt: TGTGCCAGCAGTTTTACCGGAATAGATGGCTACACCTTC

j_gene: TRBJ1-5
d_gene: -
v_gene: TRBV25-1
abundance: -
CDR3aa: CASSDRGNQPQHF
CDR3nt: TGTGCCAGCAGTGACAGGGGCAATCAGCCCCAGCATTTT

j_gene: TRBJ2-1
d_gene: TRBD1
v_gene: TRBV6-5
abundance: -
CDR3aa: CASRDRGLREQFF
CDR3nt: TGTGCCAGCCGGGACAGGGGGCTCAGGGAGCAGTTCTTC

j_gene: TRBJ2-5
d_gene: -
v_gene: TRBV18
abundance: -
CDR3aa: CASSPLLTGRSQETQYF
CDR3nt: TGTGCCAGCTCACCACTTTTAACGGGGAGAAGCCAAGAGACCCAGTACTTC

j_gene: TRBJ1-4
d_gene: -
v_gene: TRBV25-1
abundance: -
CDR3aa: CASSSQGGEVDEKLFF
CDR3nt: TGTGCCAGCAGTTCCCAAGGGGGGGAAGTGGATGAAAAACTGTTTTTT